The 9 T cell receptor beta chains below were found in one sample sequenced in a study of identical twins. TCRdb reprocessed the 5' RACE reads via MiXCR and lists one record per CDR3 protein. There are 1.5 million to 2 million distinct CDR3 sequences in the sample; around 29% occur only once, and about 0.25% lies in the top ten. Specimen: cord blood. Receptors were obtained from a newborn girl in good health.

This chain links TRBV11-2 with TRBJ2-3; TRBD2 aligns across 8 bases. J was trimmed by 7 bases and V by 6 bases; bases with no gene match: 18. CDR1 is SGHAT, CDR2 FQNNGV, per germline. This CDR3 region has 17 residues. The CDR3 loop reads CASRYPPPGLGANTQYF. The CDR3 DNA reads TGTGCCAGCAGATACCCACCACCGGGACTAGGGGCAAATACGCAGTATTTT.

V is TRBV7-2 and J is TRBJ1-6, with D perhaps matching TRBD1 (6 bases). V shed 0 bases and J shed 7 bases, with 10 bases lying between them. Germline loops: CDR1 SGHTA, CDR2 FQGNSA. The CDR3 spans 15 residues. The CDR3 loop is CASSLAGAPNSPLHF. CDR3 nucleotide sequence: TGTGCCAGCAGCTTAGCGGGGGCCCCAAATTCACCCCTCCACTTT.

Only a few counts were recorded for this clonotype. The chain joins TRBV7-9 to TRBJ1-2; no clear D gene. Trimming cost V 6 bases and J 6 bases, with 11 bases left between them. CDR1 and CDR2 (germline): SEHNR, FQNEAQ (reference sequence). This CDR3 has 12 residues. The CDR3 protein is CASSWEGDGYTF. The CDR3 bases are TGTGCCAGCAGTTGGGAAGGCGATGGCTACACCTTC.

This rearrangement joins TRBV7-2 to TRBJ2-7; 8 bases map to TRBD2. CDR1 and CDR2 (germline): SGHTA, FQGNSA. This CDR3 is 15 amino acids long. V shed 2 bases, J shed 8 bases, and the junction held 11 bases outside the gene matches. The CDR3 protein is CASSLRGLVGNQQYF. DNA for the CDR3: TGTGCCAGCAGCTTAAGGGGACTAGTGGGAAACCAGCAGTACTTC.

This clonotype appeared a single time. This sequence joins TRBV30 and TRBJ2-7, with D unresolved. V lost 0 bases, J lost 2 bases, and 5 bases lay in between. Germline CDR1 GTSNPN, CDR2 SVGIG (reference sequence). The CDR3 spans 12 residues. The CDR3: CAWSVGPYEQYF. CDR3 DNA: TGTGCCTGGAGTGTAGGCCCCTACGAGCAGTACTTC.

In its sample, this clonotype was seen a few times. The chain uses TRBV5-1 and TRBJ2-1; weak D call: TRBD2 (7 bases). The germline CDR1 and CDR2 sequences are SGHRS and YFSETQ. CDR3 size: 17 residues. Trimming took off 1 base at V and 2 bases at J, with 16 bases between the two ends. As DNA, the CDR3 is TGCGCCAGCAGCTTGTCGTGGGGGCTAGCGGCCTACAATGAGCAGTTCTTC. Amino acid sequence: CASSLSWGLAAYNEQFF.

This clonotype came up a few times. The CDR3 sequence is CASGRGALSYEQYF. The DNA of the CDR3 is TGCGCCAGCGGAAGGGGGGCTCTCTCCTACGAGCAGTACTTC. V usage is TRBV10-2 and J usage is TRBJ2-7; D possibly matches TRBD1 or TRBD2 (6 bases each). Germline assignment: CDR1 WSHSY and CDR2 SAAADI. The length of the CDR3 is 14 residues. V was pared by 8 bases and J by 0 bases, with 14 bases between.

The chain uses TRBV19 and TRBJ1-1; D is ambiguous. V lost 3 bases to trimming and J lost 8 bases, with 10 bases between them. Germline V gene sequence: CDR1 LNHDA, CDR2 SQIVND (reference sequence). CDR3 size: 12 residues. CDR3 bases: TGTGCCAGTAGTATCCGTGCCCAGGAAGCTTTCTTT. Translation gives CASSIRAQEAFF.

In this sample, this clonotype turned up a few times. The chain carries TRBV12-3 or TRBV12-4 and TRBJ1-6; TRBD1 might be the D (5 bases). The CDR3 is 15 amino acids. V was pared by 3 bases and J by 7 bases, with 13 bases between. This chain's CDR3 is CASSFSGHRNSPLHF. CDR3 coding DNA: TGTGCCAGCAGTTTCTCAGGGCACAGAAATTCACCCCTCCACTTT.